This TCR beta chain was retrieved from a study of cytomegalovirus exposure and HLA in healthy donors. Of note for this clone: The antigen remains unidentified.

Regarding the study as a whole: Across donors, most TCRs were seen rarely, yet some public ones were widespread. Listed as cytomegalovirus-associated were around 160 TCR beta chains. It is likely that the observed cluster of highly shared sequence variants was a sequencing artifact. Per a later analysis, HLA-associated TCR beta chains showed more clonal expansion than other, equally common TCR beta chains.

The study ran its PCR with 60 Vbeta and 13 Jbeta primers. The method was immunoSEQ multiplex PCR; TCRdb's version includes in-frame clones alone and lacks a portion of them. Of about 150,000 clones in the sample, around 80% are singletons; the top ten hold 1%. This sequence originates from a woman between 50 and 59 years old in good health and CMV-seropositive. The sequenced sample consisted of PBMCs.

The CDR3 DNA reads as TGTGCCACCAGCAGAGATGCCGGGTACGGCTCCGGCTACACCTTC. Translated: CATSRDAGYGSGYTF. The chain uses TRBV15 and TRBJ1-2; D remains ambiguous. Germline loops: CDR1 LNHNV, CDR2 YYDKDF (reference sequence). The CDR3 consists of 15 residues. Trimming removed 0 bases from V and 8 bases from J, with 16 bases in between.